A selection of T cell receptor beta chains follows, all from one sample in a study of shared clonotypes between healthy human individuals. Some clones are missing from TCRdb's copy, which holds only in-frame ones; the method was immunoSEQ multiplex PCR. The repertoire holds 550,000 to 850,000 clones, with approximately 74% as singletons. Sample: memory CD4+ T cells sorted from blood. The source is a woman in her 30s in good health. CDR3s include the opening cysteine and the closing phenylalanine or tryptophan. Fields, in order: CDR3 DNA, CDR3 protein, J gene, V gene, D gene, CDR3 length, clone size. A D gene is named only where the DNA matches it firmly. Only some rows state a clone size, as once, few, many or a class for expanded clones.

DNA: TGCGCCAGCAGCTTGGTGCTCGGGGAGGACGAGCAGTACTTC
CDR3: CASSLVLGEDEQYF
J: TRBJ2-7
V: TRBV5-1
D: -
length: 14
size: -

DNA: TGTGCCAGCAGAGTAAGAGGGACGGACAATCAGCCCCAGCATTTT
CDR3: CASRVRGTDNQPQHF
J: TRBJ1-5
V: TRBV28
D: -
length: 15
size: few

DNA: TGTGCCAGCACCTCCCATTCAAATCAGCCCCAGCATTTT
CDR3: CASTSHSNQPQHF
J: TRBJ1-5
V: TRBV28
D: -
length: 13
size: -

DNA: TGCAGCGCCTTGACAGGGCTCCTAAACGAAAAACTGTTTTTT
CDR3: CSALTGLLNEKLFF
J: TRBJ1-4
V: TRBV29-1
D: TRBD1
length: 14
size: -

DNA: TGCGCCAGCAGTGTAGGAACGTACCAAGAGACCCAGTACTTC
CDR3: CASSVGTYQETQYF
J: TRBJ2-5
V: TRBV5-1
D: -
length: 14
size: -

DNA: TGTGCCAGCTCACCTCAGGGCCCAGGGGACACCGGGGAGCTGTTTTTT
CDR3: CASSPQGPGDTGELFF
J: TRBJ2-2
V: TRBV18
D: -
length: 16
size: -

DNA: TGTGCCAGTACGATCCATTGGGGGGAGGGCAATCAGCCCCAGCATTTT
CDR3: CASTIHWGEGNQPQHF
J: TRBJ1-5
V: TRBV19
D: -
length: 16
size: -

DNA: TGCGCCAGCGCAGGCCAGGAGGACACTGAAGCTTTCTTT
CDR3: CASAGQEDTEAFF
J: TRBJ1-1
V: TRBV5-1
D: -
length: 13
size: -

DNA: TGTGCCAGCAGGGGGGCAGGGAGCGCCCAAGAGACCCAGTACTTC
CDR3: CASRGAGSAQETQYF
J: TRBJ2-5
V: TRBV6-1
D: -
length: 15
size: -

DNA: TGTGCCAGCAGAGAGGACATGGCCCTGAACACTGAAGCTTTCTTT
CDR3: CASREDMALNTEAFF
J: TRBJ1-1
V: TRBV27
D: -
length: 15
size: once

DNA: TGTGCCAGCAGTTACAGCGGGAGGCAAGAGACCCAGTACTTC
CDR3: CASSYSGRQETQYF
J: TRBJ2-5
V: TRBV6-6
D: TRBD2
length: 14
size: -

DNA: TGCGCCAGCAGTGGGGGGAGGCAAATAGACTATGGCTACACCTTC
CDR3: CASSGGRQIDYGYTF
J: TRBJ1-2
V: TRBV10-2
D: -
length: 15
size: -

DNA: TGTGCCAGCAGTAAATCAAGCACAGATACGCAGTATTTT
CDR3: CASSKSSTDTQYF
J: TRBJ2-3
V: TRBV5-4
D: -
length: 13
size: -

DNA: TGTGCCAGCAGCCGACTAGCGGGAGCTCCAGATACGCAGTATTTT
CDR3: CASSRLAGAPDTQYF
J: TRBJ2-3
V: TRBV2
D: TRBD2
length: 15
size: once

DNA: TGTGCCAGCAGCTTAGGGGGCCTCAGAATCATGAACACTGAAGCTTTCTTT
CDR3: CASSLGGLRIMNTEAFF
J: TRBJ1-1
V: TRBV7-2
D: -
length: 17
size: -

DNA: TGTGCCAGCAGTGTTGGACGGGACTCCTACGAGCAGTACTTC
CDR3: CASSVGRDSYEQYF
J: TRBJ2-7
V: TRBV25-1
D: -
length: 14
size: -